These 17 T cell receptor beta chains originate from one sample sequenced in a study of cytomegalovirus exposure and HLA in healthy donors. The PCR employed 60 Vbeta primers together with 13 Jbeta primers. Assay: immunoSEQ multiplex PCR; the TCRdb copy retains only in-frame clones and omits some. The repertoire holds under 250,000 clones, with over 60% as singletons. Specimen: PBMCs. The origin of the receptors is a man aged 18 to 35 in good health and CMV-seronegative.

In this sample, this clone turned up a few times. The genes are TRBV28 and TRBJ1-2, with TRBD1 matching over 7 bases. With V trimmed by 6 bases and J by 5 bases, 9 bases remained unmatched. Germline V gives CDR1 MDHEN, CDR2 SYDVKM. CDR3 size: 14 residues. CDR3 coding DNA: TGTGCCAGCAGCATCTCGACAGGGACGTATGGCTACACCTTC. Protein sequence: CASSISTGTYGYTF.

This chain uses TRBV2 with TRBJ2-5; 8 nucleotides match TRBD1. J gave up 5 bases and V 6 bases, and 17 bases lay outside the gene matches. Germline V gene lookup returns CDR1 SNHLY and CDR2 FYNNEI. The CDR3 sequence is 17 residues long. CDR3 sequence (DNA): TGTGCCAGCAGCCCCGTCGAAGGCAGGGGGCCGAGGGAGACCCAGTACTTC. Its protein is CASSPVEGRGPRETQYF.

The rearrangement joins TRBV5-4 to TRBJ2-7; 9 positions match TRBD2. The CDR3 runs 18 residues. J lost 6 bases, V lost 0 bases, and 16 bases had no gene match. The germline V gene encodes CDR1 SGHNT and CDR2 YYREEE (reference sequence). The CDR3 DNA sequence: TGTGCCAGCAGCTTGGGTGGAGCGGGAGGAGGGGTCTGGGGCGAGCAGTACTTC. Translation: CASSLGGAGGGVWGEQYF.

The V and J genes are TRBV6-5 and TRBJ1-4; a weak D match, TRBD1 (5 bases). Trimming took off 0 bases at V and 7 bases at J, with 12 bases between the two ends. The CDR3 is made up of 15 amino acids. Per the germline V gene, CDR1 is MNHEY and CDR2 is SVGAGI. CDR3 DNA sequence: TGTGCCAGCAGTTACTCATGGGGGGTGGGTGAAAAACTGTTTTTT. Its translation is CASSYSWGVGEKLFF.

The CDR3 reads CASSPPGQSSYNEQFF. The CDR3 DNA reads TGTGCCAGCTCACCCCCGGGACAGTCCTCCTACAATGAGCAGTTCTTC. The V and J genes are TRBV18 and TRBJ2-1; TRBD1 agrees at 7 bases. The CDR3 runs to 16 residues. Germline CDR1 is KGHSH and CDR2 is LQKENI. J lost 0 bases, V lost 3 bases, and 5 bases had no gene match.

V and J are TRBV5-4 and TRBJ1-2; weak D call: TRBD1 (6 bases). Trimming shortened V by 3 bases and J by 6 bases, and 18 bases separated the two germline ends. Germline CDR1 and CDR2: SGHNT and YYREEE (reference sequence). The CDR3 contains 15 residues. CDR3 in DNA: TGTGCCAGCAGCTCCCGGGACACACAAAGGGATGGCTACACCTTC. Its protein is CASSSRDTQRDGYTF.

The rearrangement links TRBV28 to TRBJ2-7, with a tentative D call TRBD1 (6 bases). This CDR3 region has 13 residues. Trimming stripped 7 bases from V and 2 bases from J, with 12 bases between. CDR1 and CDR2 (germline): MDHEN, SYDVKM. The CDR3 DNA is TGTGCCAGCATGGGGACATCTCCCTACGAGCAGTACTTC. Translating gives CASMGTSPYEQYF.

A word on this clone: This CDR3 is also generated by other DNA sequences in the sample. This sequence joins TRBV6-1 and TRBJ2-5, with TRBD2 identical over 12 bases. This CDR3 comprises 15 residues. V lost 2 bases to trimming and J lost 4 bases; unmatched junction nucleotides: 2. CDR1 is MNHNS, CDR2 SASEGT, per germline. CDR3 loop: CASSELAGGPETQYF. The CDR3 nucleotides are TGTGCCAGCAGTGAACTAGCGGGAGGGCCAGAGACCCAGTACTTC.

CDR3: CAISEISTEPVREQYF. The CDR3 DNA follows: TGTGCCATCAGTGAAATAAGTACGGAGCCCGTTCGTGAGCAGTACTTC. The V and J genes are TRBV10-3 and TRBJ2-7; D not certain. V lost 3 bases, J lost 7 bases, and 22 bases lay in between. The length of the CDR3 is 16 residues. Germline-derived CDR1 and CDR2 are ENHRY and SYGVKD.

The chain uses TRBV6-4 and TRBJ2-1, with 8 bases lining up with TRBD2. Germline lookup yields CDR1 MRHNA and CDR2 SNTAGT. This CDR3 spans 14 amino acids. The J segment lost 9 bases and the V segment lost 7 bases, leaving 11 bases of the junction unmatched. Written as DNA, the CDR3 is TGTGCCAGCAATAATAGACTAGCGCAGGGTGAGCAGTTCTTC. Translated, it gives CASNNRLAQGEQFF.

This CDR3 is CASSFGGPDNEQFF. CDR3 DNA: TGTGCCAGCAGCTTTGGCGGTCCAGACAATGAGCAGTTCTTC. The chain carries TRBV7-3 and TRBJ2-1; D is unclear. Per the germline V gene, CDR1 is SGHTA and CDR2 is FQGTGA. V lost 3 bases and J 5 bases, leaving 11 bases between the germline ends. This CDR3 has 14 residues.

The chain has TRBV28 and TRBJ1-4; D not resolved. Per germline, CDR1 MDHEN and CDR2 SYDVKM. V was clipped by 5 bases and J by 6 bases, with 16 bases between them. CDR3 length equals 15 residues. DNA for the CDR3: TGTGCCAGCAGTCCCCCGGCAGGAGGAGATGAAAAACTGTTTTTT. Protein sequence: CASSPPAGGDEKLFF.

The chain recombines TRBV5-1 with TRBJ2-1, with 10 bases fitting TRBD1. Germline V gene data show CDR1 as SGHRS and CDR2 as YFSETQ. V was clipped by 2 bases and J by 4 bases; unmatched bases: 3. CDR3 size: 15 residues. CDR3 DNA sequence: TGCGCCAGCAGCTTTGGACAGGGGGTATACAATGAGCAGTTCTTC. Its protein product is CASSFGQGVYNEQFF.

The CDR3, as DNA: TGCGCCAGCAGCTTTTTTTTGGCTGACAGCATGAACACTGAAGCTTTCTTT. Its translation is CASSFFLADSMNTEAFF. The chain combines TRBV5-1 with TRBJ1-1; D possibly corresponds to TRBD1 (5 bases). The V end was cut by 2 bases, the J end by 0 bases, with 17 bases between. Germline CDR1 reads SGHRS; CDR2 reads YFSETQ. The CDR3 is 17 amino acids.

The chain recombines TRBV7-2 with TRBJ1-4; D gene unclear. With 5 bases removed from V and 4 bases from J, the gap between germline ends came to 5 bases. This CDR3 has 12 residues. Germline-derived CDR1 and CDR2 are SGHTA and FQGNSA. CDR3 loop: CASSNYNEKLFF. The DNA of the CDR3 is TGTGCCAGCAGCAATTATAATGAAAAACTGTTTTTT.

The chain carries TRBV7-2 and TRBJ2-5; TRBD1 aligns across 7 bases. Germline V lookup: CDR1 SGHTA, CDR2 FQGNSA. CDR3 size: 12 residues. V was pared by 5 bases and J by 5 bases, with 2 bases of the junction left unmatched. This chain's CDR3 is CASSADRETQYF. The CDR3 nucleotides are TGTGCCAGCAGCGCGGACAGGGAGACCCAGTACTTC. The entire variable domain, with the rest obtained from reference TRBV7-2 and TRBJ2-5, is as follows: GAGVSQSPSNKVTEKGKDVELRCDPISGHTALYWYRQSLGQGLEFLIYFQGNSAPDKSGLPSDRFSAERTGGSVSTLTIQRTQQEDSAVYLCASSADRETQYFGPGTRLLVL.

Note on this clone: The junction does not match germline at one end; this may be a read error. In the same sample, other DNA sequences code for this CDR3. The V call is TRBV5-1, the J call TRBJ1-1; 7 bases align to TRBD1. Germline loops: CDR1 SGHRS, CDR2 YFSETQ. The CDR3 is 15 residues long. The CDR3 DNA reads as TGCGCCAGCAGCGTACTCGGGACAGAGAACACTGAAGCCTTCTTT. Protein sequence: CASSVLGTENTEAFF.